A selection of T cell receptor beta chains follows, all from one sample in a study of metastatic and nonmetastatic thyroid tumors. TCRdb re-analyzed the PCR reads through MiXCR. Of 20,000 to 25,000 clones in the sample, around 20% were seen once. Sequencing used blood. The receptors here all came from a female donor with papillary thyroid cancer or a benign thyroid nodule (not recorded which). Some clones in this sample may be carry-over from other donors' samples. The CDR3 runs from the conserved cysteine through the conserved F or W. D genes are given only for firm matches. The size of a clone is reported for some rows only, either as once, few or many, or as a class for expanded clones.

v_call,j_call,clone_size,d_call,cdr3_nt,cdr3_aa
TRBV3-1,TRBJ1-2,-,-,TGTGCCAGCAGCCAAGATTGGAGGACGCGTGGCTACACCTTC,CASSQDWRTRGYTF
TRBV11-2,TRBJ2-3,many,-,TGTGCCAGCAGCTTAGAAGCGTTGGTACGAGGTACAGATACGCAGTATTTT,CASSLEALVRGTDTQYF
TRBV14,TRBJ2-7,-,-,TGTGCCAGCAGCCAAGCAGGGAGCGGACTCACCTACGAGCAGCACTTC,CASSQAGSGLTYEQHF
TRBV9,TRBJ1-1,once,TRBD1,TGTGCCAGCAGCATGGGACAGGGAGGATCTGAAGCTTTCTTT,CASSMGQGGSEAFF
TRBV6-1,TRBJ1-1,medium-sized,-,TGTGCCAGCACAGGAAACACTGAAGCTTTCTTT,CASTGNTEAFF
TRBV6-1,TRBJ2-5,-,TRBD2,TGTGCCAGCACCCACCGGGTCGGGGGGGAGACCCAGTACTTC,CASTHRVGGETQYF
TRBV6-1,TRBJ1-4,medium-sized,-,TGTGCCAGCAGTGAAGTGGGCAGGGGCAGTGAAAAACTGTTTTTT,CASSEVGRGSEKLFF
TRBV5-8,TRBJ2-4,few,-,TGTGCCAGCAGCTTAGAGATAGGGGAAAACATTCAGTACTTC,CASSLEIGENIQYF
TRBV10-3,TRBJ1-5,many,-,TGTGCCATCAGTGAGCGAGGGGACAATCAGCCCCAGCATTTT,CAISERGDNQPQHF
TRBV20-1,TRBJ2-3,many,-,TGCAGTGCTAGAACCCGGACCCTCTGGGATACGCAGTATTTT,CSARTRTLWDTQYF
TRBV19,TRBJ1-2,many,TRBD1,TGTGCCAGTCATCCGGAAGGGGGCTACTATGGCTACACCTTC,CASHPEGGYYGYTF
TRBV24-1,TRBJ2-1,many,-,TGTGCCACCAGTGATCGGGCCTCGAGGGGCTACAATGAGCAGTTCTTC,CATSDRASRGYNEQFF
TRBV4-3,TRBJ2-6,many,-,TGCGCCAGCAGCCAAGATCCGGCATCTGGGGCCAACGTCCTGACTTTC,CASSQDPASGANVLTF
TRBV6-6,TRBJ2-2,few,TRBD2,TGTGCCAGCAGTTACGCGGGGGCGAACACCGGGGAGCTGTTTTTT,CASSYAGANTGELFF
TRBV10-1,TRBJ2-2,medium-sized,-,TGCGCCAGCCGCAATCAGGGAGGAGACACCGGGGAGCTGTTTTTT,CASRNQGGDTGELFF
TRBV6-4,TRBJ1-5,many,-,TGTGCCAGCAGTCCGGGAGGAGGCAATCAGCCCCAGCATTTT,CASSPGGGNQPQHF
TRBV6-1,TRBJ1-2,few,-,TGTGCCAGCAGTGAAAGTTGGGCCGAAGCTAACTATGGCTACACCTTC,CASSESWAEANYGYTF
TRBV4-1,TRBJ2-7,-,TRBD1,TGCGCCAGCAGCCAAGTCCAGGGGGCCTACGAGCAGTACTTC,CASSQVQGAYEQYF
TRBV28,TRBJ1-3,-,-,TGTGCCAGCAAAGACAACTCTGGAAACACCATATATTTT,CASKDNSGNTIYF
TRBV14,TRBJ2-7,many,-,TGTGCCAGCAGCCAAGCAGGGAGCGGGCTCACCTACGAGCAGTACTTC,CASSQAGSGLTYEQYF
TRBV2,TRBJ2-5,-,-,TGTGCCAGTAGAGCCCGGACAGCCCAAGAGACCCAGTACTTC,CASRARTAQETQYF
TRBV6-1,TRBJ2-1,many,-,TGTGCCAGCAGTCCCTTGGCGGGGGCATACAATGAGCAGTTCTTC,CASSPLAGAYNEQFF